These 12 T cell receptor beta chains originate from one sample sequenced in a study of PD-1 blockade in classical Hodgkin lymphoma. The time point: cycle 4 day 1 (C4D1), after 5 to 7 weeks of nivolumab. Autologous stem cell transplantation was followed by relapse in every patient, and brentuximab vedotin exposure varied. Negative selection with magnetic separation was used to purify CD4+ T cells from thawed PBMCs. The table came from immunoSEQ multiplex PCR; TCRdb's copy has only in-frame clones and leaves some out. Of around 25,000 clones detected, around 85% appear once; the ten largest clones hold 2.5% to 3.5%. Material: CD4+ T cells from blood, obtained before the fourth cycle of nivolumab. The receptors here all came from a human donor with classical Hodgkin lymphoma.

Only one count was recorded for this clone. The chain joins TRBV6-1 to TRBJ1-2; D call uncertain. Trimming cost V 7 bases and J 6 bases, with 18 bases left between them. The germline V gene has CDR1 MNHNS and CDR2 SASEGT. The CDR3 spans 14 residues. The DNA of the CDR3 is TGTGCCAGCATGCCCCTACGGGAAGGGCATGGCTACACCTTC. Translated, it gives CASMPLREGHGYTF.

This chain links TRBV19 with TRBJ1-2; TRBD1 might be the D (6 bases). The germline CDR1 and CDR2 sequences are LNHDA and SQIVND (reference sequence). The length of the CDR3 is 14 residues. V lost 5 bases and J 5 bases, leaving 15 bases between the germline ends. The CDR3 DNA is TGTGCCAGTAGTCCCGAAGGGGGAGTATATGGCTACACCTTC. Translation: CASSPEGGVYGYTF.

The chain combines TRBV19 with TRBJ1-6; 10 positions agree with TRBD1. The germline V gene has CDR1 LNHDA and CDR2 SQIVND (reference sequence). There are 16 residues in the CDR3. The trim removed 5 bases at V and 10 bases at J, leaving 11 bases unmatched. The CDR3 reads CASSVPDRGIGSPLHF. The CDR3 bases are TGTGCCAGTAGTGTTCCGGACAGGGGGATCGGGTCACCCCTCCACTTT.

This sequence joins TRBV4-2 and TRBJ2-5, with D tentatively TRBD1 (6 bases). V lost 1 base, J lost 7 bases, and 16 bases lay in between. The length of the CDR3 is 15 residues. Germline assignment: CDR1 LGHNA and CDR2 YNFKEQ. This CDR3 is CASSQATGQRGTQYF. The CDR3, as DNA: TGTGCCAGCAGCCAAGCAACGGGACAAAGGGGGACCCAGTACTTC.

V usage is TRBV11-2 and J usage is TRBJ1-5; no clear D gene. Trimming took off 3 bases at V and 4 bases at J, with 7 bases between the two ends. The V gene's germline CDR1 is SGHAT and CDR2 FQNNGV. The CDR3 consists of 13 residues. As DNA, the CDR3 is TGTGCCAGCAGCTTGAGGGTTAATCAGCCCCAGCATTTT. It encodes CASSLRVNQPQHF.

This chain uses TRBV27 with TRBJ2-1, with D perhaps TRBD1 (5 bases). V was pared by 3 bases and J by 0 bases, with 6 bases between. This CDR3 contains 14 residues. Germline V gene data show CDR1 as MNHEY and CDR2 as SMNVEV (reference sequence). CDR3 sequence (DNA): TGTGCCAGCAGTTTTGGGGCCTCCTACAATGAGCAGTTCTTC. Residues: CASSFGASYNEQFF.

The chain joins TRBV30 to TRBJ2-1; 7 bases align to TRBD1. V gave up 4 bases and J gave up 13 bases; unmatched junction bases: 10. Germline V lookup: CDR1 GTSNPN, CDR2 SVGIG (reference sequence). This CDR3 region has 12 residues. The CDR3 DNA follows: TGTGCCTGGACCCCGGACAGGATAGTTCAGTTCTTC. Its protein is CAWTPDRIVQFF.

The V and J genes are TRBV2 and TRBJ2-7; TRBD2 matches at 11 bases. Germline values: CDR1 SNHLY, CDR2 FYNNEI. There are 15 residues in the CDR3. The trim removed 6 bases at V and 0 bases at J, leaving 4 bases unmatched. The CDR3 nucleotides are TGTGCCAGCAGCCCTACTAGCGGGAGCTCCTACGAGCAGTACTTC. This codes for CASSPTSGSSYEQYF.

V and J are TRBV6-6 and TRBJ2-1, with D perhaps given as TRBD1 or TRBD2 (5 bases each). The CDR3 has 14 amino acids. The germline V gene has CDR1 MNHNY and CDR2 SVGAGI (reference sequence). Trimming pared 4 bases from V and 9 bases from J, leaving 16 bases between. For the CDR3, the DNA is TGTGCCAGCAGTTTTACTAGTCCTAGGGGTGAGCAGTTCTTC. Translation gives CASSFTSPRGEQFF.

This clone was observed a handful of times. The V gene is TRBV28, the J gene TRBJ2-7; 7 bases line up with TRBD1. From germline, CDR1 is MDHEN and CDR2 SYDVKM. V shed 6 bases, J shed 7 bases, and the junction held 6 bases outside the gene matches. There are 12 residues in the CDR3. The CDR3 protein is CASRSDRAEQYF. The CDR3 DNA is TGTGCCAGCAGGTCAGACAGGGCTGAGCAGTACTTC.

This sequence joins TRBV27 and TRBJ1-1; D possibly corresponds to TRBD1 (6 bases). The CDR3 has 14 amino acids. V was shortened by 5 bases and J by 7 bases, with 17 bases between the two germline ends. Germline lookup yields CDR1 MNHEY and CDR2 SMNVEV (reference sequence). Here the CDR3 DNA reads TGTGCCAGCAGTCCGCACAGGGATAATAGTGAAGCTTTCTTT. Its protein product is CASSPHRDNSEAFF.

This chain links TRBV7-9 with TRBJ2-1; 10 bases align to TRBD1. The V gene end was trimmed by 5 bases and the J gene end by 7 bases; junction bases not matched to a gene: 8. Germline CDR1 reads SEHNR; CDR2 reads FQNEAQ (reference sequence). The CDR3 spans 15 residues. CDR3 in amino acids: CASSPGTGARNEQFF. DNA of the CDR3: TGTGCCAGCAGCCCTGGGACAGGGGCCAGGAATGAGCAGTTCTTC.